A selection of T cell receptor beta chains follows, all from one sample in a study of blood T cells in healthy people across ages. Using its own MiXCR run on the 5' RACE reads, TCRdb lists one record per CDR3 protein. The sample includes 600,000 to 1,000,000 distinct CDR3 sequences, more than 45% seen only once; the top ten take around 20%. The sequenced sample was blood. Receptor source: a man younger than 45 in good health. Each CDR3 is given with its conserved first and last residue. Fields, in order: J gene, clone size, D gene, V gene, CDR3 protein, CDR3 DNA. A D gene is named only where the DNA matches it firmly. Some rows have no size entry. The others give once, few or many, or a class for an expanded clone.

TRBJ2-1,-,TRBD2,TRBV20-1,CSASSQRENNNEQFF,TGCAGTGCTAGTTCTCAGCGGGAGAACAATAATGAGCAGTTCTTC
TRBJ2-1,-,-,TRBV18,CASSPQQIQFF,TGTGCCAGCTCACCACAACAGATCCAGTTCTTC
TRBJ2-5,-,-,TRBV27,CATLPTGFLKSDEQYF,TGTGCCACCCTTCCCACCGGGTTCCTAAAAAGCGATGAGCAGTACTTC
TRBJ2-7,-,-,TRBV13,CASIYLTGTGYYEQYF,TGTGCCAGCATCTATCTCACCGGGACTGGGTACTACGAGCAGTACTTC
TRBJ2-6,-,-,TRBV6-5,CASSSAGQPGANVLTF,TGTGCCAGCAGTTCCGCCGGACAACCTGGGGCCAACGTCCTGACTTTC
TRBJ2-7,once,TRBD1,TRBV5-1,CASSLSTGSSSSYEQYF,TGCGCCAGCAGCCTATCGACAGGGAGCTCAAGCTCCTACGAGCAGTACTTC
TRBJ2-1,once,-,TRBV5-5,CASSSETGPYNEQFF,TGTGCCAGCAGCTCCGAGACAGGTCCCTACAATGAGCAGTTCTTC
TRBJ1-1,-,TRBD1,TRBV20-1,CSANRDRDAFF,TGCAGTGCTAACCGGGACAGGGATGCTTTCTTT
TRBJ2-3,-,TRBD2,TRBV3-1,CASSQTLAGETDTQYF,TGTGCCAGCAGCCAAACTCTAGCGGGAGAAACAGATACGCAGTATTTT
TRBJ2-6,-,-,TRBV6-5,CASSYNPSRETGANVLTF,TGTGCCAGCAGTTACAACCCGAGTAGGGAAACTGGGGCCAACGTCCTGACTTTC
TRBJ1-2,-,TRBD1,TRBV4-3,CASSQGGQLGPNYGYTF,TGCGCCAGCAGCCAAGGGGGACAGTTGGGGCCTAACTATGGCTACACCTTC
TRBJ2-7,-,TRBD2,TRBV29-1,CSVVPGLADYEQYF,TGCAGCGTTGTCCCGGGACTAGCAGATTACGAGCAGTACTTC
TRBJ2-1,few,TRBD2,TRBV24-1,CATSVAGSYNEQFF,TGTGCCACCAGCGTAGCGGGGTCGTACAATGAGCAGTTCTTC
TRBJ2-5,-,TRBD1,TRBV11-2,CASSRRGWETQYF,TGTGCCAGCAGCCGCAGGGGGTGGGAGACCCAGTACTTC
TRBJ2-7,-,-,TRBV10-3,CAISGGGNEQYF,TGTGCCATCAGCGGGGGCGGGAATGAGCAGTACTTC
TRBJ2-6,-,-,TRBV5-6,CASNPDPGIDSGANVLTF,TGTGCCAGCAACCCGGATCCGGGAATCGATTCTGGGGCCAACGTCCTGACTTTC
TRBJ2-5,-,-,TRBV10-3,CAISGGLREETQYF,TGTGCCATCAGTGGGGGGCTCCGGGAAGAGACCCAGTACTTC
TRBJ1-1,-,-,TRBV29-1,CSVGWGGGSSEAFF,TGCAGCGTCGGATGGGGGGGAGGGTCAAGTGAAGCTTTCTTT
TRBJ2-7,-,-,TRBV21-1,CAIHPVGGYEQYF,TGTGCCATCCACCCCGTTGGGGGCTACGAGCAGTACTTC
TRBJ2-7,-,TRBD1,TRBV18,CASSQTGQLGQGSYEQYF,TGTGCCAGCTCACAAACGGGCCAACTGGGACAGGGGTCCTACGAGCAGTACTTC
TRBJ1-2,-,-,TRBV20-1,CSAPGSANYGYTF,TGCAGTGCCCCCGGTTCCGCTAACTATGGCTACACCTTC
TRBJ1-2,few,-,TRBV29-1,CSVKGGHYGYTF,TGCAGCGTCAAGGGGGGTCACTATGGCTACACCTTC
TRBJ2-7,once,TRBD1,TRBV7-2,CASSLARTGGFYEQYF,TGTGCCAGCAGCTTAGCTCGGACAGGGGGCTTCTACGAGCAGTACTTC
TRBJ1-1,few,-,TRBV5-1,CASSISGVSNTEAFF,TGCGCCAGCAGCATCTCCGGGGTCTCGAACACTGAAGCTTTCTTT
TRBJ2-2,-,-,TRBV20-1,CSARLANGGELFF,TGCAGTGCTAGATTGGCAAATGGCGGGGAGCTGTTTTTT
TRBJ2-1,-,TRBD1,TRBV6-5,CASSYGGTGLNEQFF,TGTGCCAGCAGTTATGGCGGGACAGGGCTCAATGAGCAGTTCTTC
TRBJ2-3,-,-,TRBV9,CASSVLGTGGDTQYF,TGTGCCAGCAGCGTGCTAGGGACTGGGGGAGATACGCAGTATTTT
TRBJ1-2,-,-,TRBV5-4,CASSGDDGYYGYTF,TGTGCCAGCAGCGGTGACGACGGCTACTATGGCTACACCTTC
TRBJ2-1,-,-,TRBV7-9,CASSSPSYNEQFF,TGTGCCAGCAGCTCCCCAAGCTATAATGAGCAGTTCTTC
TRBJ2-3,-,TRBD2,TRBV20-1,CSARVPSGGDTQYF,TGCAGTGCTAGAGTGCCTAGCGGCGGAGATACGCAGTATTTT
TRBJ1-2,-,-,TRBV12-3/TRBV12-4,CASSLPLGSGYTF,TGTGCCAGCAGTTTACCCTTAGGGAGTGGCTACACCTTC
TRBJ2-1,few,TRBD1,TRBV29-1,CSVMVDRLNEQFF,TGCAGCGTAATGGTGGACAGGCTGAATGAGCAGTTCTTC
TRBJ1-1,-,-,TRBV20-1,CSARKQGLNTEAFF,TGCAGTGCTAGAAAACAGGGTTTGAACACTGAAGCTTTCTTT
TRBJ2-4,few,TRBD1,TRBV4-1,CASSAGRSRGQVKNIQYF,TGCGCCAGCAGCGCGGGAAGATCCAGGGGGCAAGTTAAAAACATTCAGTACTTC
TRBJ2-7,-,TRBD1,TRBV20-1,CSAPPGQFDEQYF,TGCAGTGCTCCACCGGGACAGTTCGACGAGCAGTACTTC
TRBJ1-6,many,-,TRBV20-1,CSARSADHSPLHF,TGCAGTGCTAGGTCGGCAGACCATTCACCCCTCCACTTT
TRBJ2-7,few,-,TRBV6-5,CASSPQVTYEQYF,TGTGCCAGCAGCCCCCAGGTAACATACGAGCAGTACTTC
TRBJ2-5,-,-,TRBV6-2/TRBV6-3,CASSKGGGEETQYF,TGTGCCAGCAGCAAAGGGGGGGGAGAAGAGACCCAGTACTTC
TRBJ2-1,-,-,TRBV15,CATSREAGEQFF,TGTGCCACCAGTAGAGAGGCGGGTGAGCAGTTCTTC
TRBJ2-3,few,TRBD2,TRBV7-2,CASSRPSGAFVDTQYF,TGTGCCAGCAGTCGCCCTAGCGGGGCCTTTGTAGATACGCAGTATTTT
TRBJ1-2,-,TRBD1,TRBV30,CAWGPGQGTSGYTF,TGTGCCTGGGGCCCGGGACAGGGGACGAGTGGCTACACCTTC
TRBJ2-5,few,TRBD1,TRBV11-2,CASGDSQETQYF,TGTGCCAGCGGGGACAGCCAAGAGACCCAGTACTTC
TRBJ1-2,-,-,TRBV7-9,CASSLSAINYGYTF,TGTGCCAGCAGCTTAAGTGCCATTAACTATGGCTACACCTTC
TRBJ1-2,-,TRBD1,TRBV20-1,CSAENRGRKHYGYTF,TGCAGTGCTGAGAACAGGGGGCGAAAACACTATGGCTACACCTTC
TRBJ2-4,-,TRBD1,TRBV2,CASRPGQEENIQYF,TGTGCCAGCAGGCCGGGACAGGAGGAAAACATTCAGTACTTC
TRBJ2-7,-,-,TRBV7-2,CASNLAGGSKYEQYF,TGTGCCAGCAACTTAGCTGGGGGTTCAAAGTACGAGCAGTACTTC
TRBJ1-5,-,-,TRBV20-1,CSAAGGDSNQPQHF,TGCAGTGCCGCCGGCGGGGATAGCAATCAGCCCCAGCATTTT
TRBJ2-5,-,TRBD2,TRBV19,CASSRAGGLRGTQYF,TGTGCCAGTAGTCGGGCGGGGGGCTTGCGCGGGACCCAGTACTTC
TRBJ2-3,-,-,TRBV10-3,CAIMLGDTQYF,TGTGCCATCATGTTGGGAGATACGCAGTATTTT
TRBJ2-7,-,-,TRBV12-3/TRBV12-4,CASSHGLIGGPVSSYEQYF,TGTGCCAGCAGTCATGGGCTCATTGGGGGGCCTGTTAGCTCCTACGAGCAGTACTTC
TRBJ2-2,-,-,TRBV29-1,CSGSPARGELFF,TGCAGCGGCTCTCCGGCTCGGGGGGAGCTGTTTTTT
TRBJ2-5,-,TRBD2,TRBV7-2,CASSLITSGGETQYF,TGTGCCAGCAGCTTGATCACTAGCGGGGGAGAGACCCAGTACTTC
TRBJ2-5,-,-,TRBV29-1,CSVGQIQETQYF,TGCAGCGTTGGTCAGATTCAAGAGACCCAGTACTTC
TRBJ1-1,once,-,TRBV7-8,CASSSREQGNTEAFF,TGTGCCAGCAGCTCGAGGGAACAGGGGAACACTGAAGCTTTCTTT
TRBJ2-7,-,TRBD1,TRBV27,CARGDRPDSYEQYF,TGTGCCAGAGGGGACAGGCCGGACTCCTACGAGCAGTACTTC
TRBJ2-1,-,TRBD2,TRBV11-2,CASSSRLASHEQFF,TGTGCCAGCAGCTCACGACTAGCAAGCCATGAGCAGTTCTTC
TRBJ2-7,-,TRBD2,TRBV15,CATRGAGRYEQYF,TGTGCCACCAGAGGAGCGGGAAGGTACGAGCAGTACTTC